This T cell receptor beta chain was obtained from a study of response to subunit inactivated influenza vaccine. Comments on this clonotype: Its target is unknown.

Each CDR3 protein is one row after TCRdb ran MiXCR on the RT-PCR reads. The sample contains fewer than 600,000 distinct CDR3 sequences, approximately 7.7% of which appear only once. The study, taken as a whole, reports: Authors suggested each seasonal flu vaccination may recruit only limited numbers of new T cells.

The length of the CDR3 is 11 residues. The germline V gene has CDR1 SNHLY and CDR2 FYNNEI. Deletions cut 6 bases from V and 6 bases from J, with 9 bases between. Sequencing used PBMCs from blood, obtained around 25 months after vaccination. V gene TRBV2 combines with J gene TRBJ2-7, with no clear D. The TCR originated in a man aged 50-75 years who received an inactivated influenza vaccine. The CDR3 region has the DNA TGTGCCAGCAGGCAAACCCGCGAGCAGTACTTC. Its translation: CASRQTREQYF.